The 32 T cell receptor beta chains below were found in one sample sequenced in a study of Tregs in tolerant kidney transplant recipients. Produced via immunoSEQ multiplex PCR; TCRdb's table is partial and in-frame only. The listing records 2,000 to 3,000 clones. Their antigens are not known. Recipient PBMCs carried a CFSE label and met irradiated graft donor PBMCs for roughly six days before FACS sorting. The specimen comprised CD8+ T cells from blood cultured with allogeneic cells, sampled before the transplant. Receptors were obtained from a human patient who received a combined kidney and bone marrow transplant.

The sequenced part of the CDR3 DNA is TGTGCCAGCAGCTTAGCCGGACAGGGTAGGGACGAG. Protein: CASSLAGQGRDE. From start to end, the CDR3 is CASSLAGQGRDEQYF. V usage is TRBV7-9 and J usage is TRBJ2-7; 8 bases map to TRBD1. The missing CDR3 end, 3 residues past where the read stops, is filled in from the germline J gene. The CDR3 consists of 15 residues. V gave up 0 bases and J gave up 5 bases; unmatched junction bases: 6. CDR1 is SEHNR and CDR2 is FQNEAQ in the germline V gene (reference sequence).

In the case of this clone: Read coverage stops 3 residues before the CDR3 terminus; the germline J gene supplies the remainder. This rearrangement joins TRBV20-1 to TRBJ1-4; 8 nucleotides match TRBD1. V trimming: 1 base; J trimming: 8 bases; junction bases outside the gene matches: 9. This CDR3 spans 15 amino acids. Germline V lookup: CDR1 DFQATT, CDR2 SNEGSKA (reference sequence). The sequenced part of the CDR3 DNA is TGCAGTGCTAGAGCCTTGGCAGGGGGCGGAGAAAAA. Translation gives CSARALAGGGEK. The complete CDR3 reads CSARALAGGGEKLFF.

As regards this clone: The observed sequence ends 3 residues before the CDR3 terminus, with the missing tail filled in from the germline J gene. This chain connects TRBV7-9 to TRBJ2-2; the D gene is possibly TRBD1 (5 bases). Germline lookup yields CDR1 SEHNR and CDR2 FQNEAQ (reference sequence). The CDR3 consists of 14 residues. Trimming removed 4 bases at V and 1 base at J, with 7 bases between. This CDR3 reads CASSSGQNTGELFF. CDR3 DNA, as far as it was read: TGTGCCAGCAGCTCAGGACAGAACACCGGGGAG.

By frequency, this clone is medium-sized. The read terminates 3 residues before the CDR3 end, so the remaining end is supplied by the germline J gene. The chain recombines TRBV5-1 with TRBJ1-4, with a weak D call TRBD1 (5 bases). With 4 bases removed from V and 3 bases from J, the gap between germline ends came to 13 bases. Germline V gene data show CDR1 as SGHRS and CDR2 as YFSETQ. The CDR3 contains 15 residues. The CDR3 here is CASSLWGAANEKLFF. CDR3 DNA (partial): TGCGCCAGCAGCCTATGGGGCGCGGCTAATGAAAAA.

This clone counts as medium-sized by frequency. The read ends 3 residues before the CDR3 terminus; that terminus is restored from the germline J gene. The chain joins TRBV7-8 to TRBJ2-7, with TRBD2 matching over 7 bases. There are 16 residues in the CDR3. Trimming took 0 bases from V and 3 from J; bases not matched to a gene: 8. The germline V gene encodes CDR1 SGHVS and CDR2 FQNEAQ. The CDR3 DNA, read in part, is TGTGCCAGCAGCTTAGCCCGGGACTACCTGAGCTACGAG. Translating gives CASSLARDYLSYE. The entire CDR3 protein reads CASSLARDYLSYEQYF.

This clone is medium-sized (0.01 to 0.1%) by frequency. Sequencing ends 3 residues short of the CDR3 end; the germline J gene provides the rest. The genes are TRBV7-9 and TRBJ1-1; maybe TRBD1 (6 bases). The germline V gene has CDR1 SEHNR and CDR2 FQNEAQ (reference sequence). Trimming shortened V by 2 bases and J by 1 base, and 8 bases separated the two germline ends. There are 14 residues in the CDR3. The CDR3 bases that were read are TGTGCCAGCAGCTTATCGGGACAGAACACTGAA. Amino acid sequence: CASSLSGQNTE. The whole CDR3 is CASSLSGQNTEAFF.

Partial CDR3 DNA: TGTGCCAGCAGCTCTGGCTATGAGGCCACAGATACG. It specifies CASSSGYEATDT. The full CDR3 protein reads CASSSGYEATDTAFF. The chain carries TRBV7-9 and TRBJ1-1; D unclear. Read sequence stops 3 residues before the CDR3 end, and the germline J gene provides the missing end. The CDR3 is made up of 15 amino acids. The germline CDR1 and CDR2 sequences are SEHNR and FQNEAQ (reference sequence).

Regarding this clone: The read finishes 3 residues shy of the CDR3 end, and the germline J gene is used to complete it. V gene TRBV5-5 combines with J gene TRBJ2-7, with 7 bases lining up with TRBD1. V lost 4 bases and J lost 5; bases outside the gene matches: 9. CDR3 length: 14 amino acids. Germline loops: CDR1 SGHKS, CDR2 YYEKEE (reference sequence). CDR3: CASSLATGSHEQYF. The CDR3 DNA, read in part, is TGTGCCAGCAGCCTGGCGACAGGGTCCCACGAG.

Remarks on this clone: The read terminates 3 residues ahead of where the CDR3 ends, so the germline J gene completes it. V usage is TRBV5-1 and J usage is TRBJ2-2; unclear D gene. The V end was cut by 1 base, the J end by 5 bases, with 9 bases between. Germline-derived CDR1 and CDR2 are SGHRS and YFSETQ. The CDR3 extends over 14 amino acids. The CDR3: CASSLYSLTGELFF. CDR3 DNA, as far as it was read: TGCGCCAGCAGCTTGTATAGTTTAACCGGGGAG.

About this clone: From the germline J gene comes the end of the CDR3, since the read stops 3 residues before it. J is TRBJ2-7 and V is TRBV20-1; 11 bases agree with TRBD1. The V gene end was trimmed by 6 bases and the J gene end by 4 bases; junction bases not matched to a gene: 5. Germline V CDR1 and CDR2: DFQATT, SNEGSKA (reference sequence). CDR3 length: 13 residues. The covered CDR3 bases are TGCAGTGCGGACAGGGGGCGGCAGTACGAG. The encoded protein is CSADRGRQYE. The complete CDR3 reads CSADRGRQYEQYF.

Of note for this clone: The sequence runs out 3 residues before the end of the CDR3; the remainder is reconstructed from the germline J gene. The chain joins TRBV7-6 to TRBJ1-2; TRBD1 is a possible D gene (6 bases). V was shortened by 5 bases and J by 2 bases, with 9 bases between the two germline ends. This CDR3 has 13 amino acids. Germline V gene data show CDR1 as SGHVS and CDR2 as FNYEAQ. The covered CDR3 bases are TGTGCCAGCAGCCCAACAGGGAACTATGGC. This sequence encodes CASSPTGNYG. In full, the CDR3 is CASSPTGNYGYTF.

A note on this clone: The sequenced fragment ends 3 residues before the CDR3 boundary, so the rest is inferred from the germline J gene. The chain employs TRBV20-1 and TRBJ2-7; 7 nucleotides match TRBD2. This CDR3 is built from 14 residues. V lost 3 bases, J lost 0 bases, and 5 bases stayed unmatched. Per germline, CDR1 DFQATT and CDR2 SNEGSKA (reference sequence). The chain's CDR3 is CSASTAGSSYEQYF. The sequenced CDR3 bases are TGCAGTGCTAGTACAGCGGGGAGCTCCTACGAG.

With respect to this clone: The read gets to within 3 residues of the CDR3 end, and the germline J gene fills in the rest. V and J are TRBV7-6 and TRBJ1-3; maybe TRBD1 (5 bases). This CDR3 region has 18 residues. Germline CDR1 reads SGHVS; CDR2 reads FNYEAQ. Trimming took off 1 base at V and 1 base at J, with 17 bases between the two ends. CDR3 DNA (partial): TGTGCCAGCAGCTTAGGTCCGGGGGGAATAGGATCTGGAAACACC. Translating it yields CASSLGPGGIGSGNT. The entire CDR3 protein reads CASSLGPGGIGSGNTIYF.

This clone shows up as medium-sized (0.01 to 0.1%) by frequency. The sequenced fragment ends 3 residues before the CDR3 boundary, so the rest is inferred from the germline J gene. The V call is TRBV2, the J call TRBJ2-4, with 7 bases fitting TRBD2. This CDR3 is built from 15 residues. V gave up 5 bases and J gave up 9 bases; unmatched junction bases: 13. CDR1 and CDR2 from the germline V gene are SNHLY and FYNNEI. The chain's CDR3 is CASSPVDISGGIQYF. The sequenced part of the CDR3 DNA is TGTGCCAGCAGTCCCGTGGACATTTCGGGGGGCATT.

Turning to this clone: The read is 3 residues too short to cover the CDR3 end, so that end is filled in from the germline J gene. The chain couples TRBV29-1 to TRBJ2-7; D not resolved. Trimming stripped 6 bases from V and 2 bases from J, with 14 bases between. Germline-derived CDR1 and CDR2 are SQVTM and ANQGSEA. This CDR3 is built from 13 residues. The CDR3 loop is CSVVGRDTYEQYF. Partial CDR3 DNA: TGCAGCGTGGTGGGTCGAGACACCTACGAG.

Notes on this clone: Read data end 3 residues before the CDR3 end; the end is taken from the germline J gene. The rearrangement links TRBV12-3 or TRBV12-4 to TRBJ2-1; no reliable D call. This CDR3 has 14 residues. Deletions cut 4 bases from V and 0 bases from J, with 7 bases between. The chain's CDR3 is CASSSASSYNEQFF. CDR3 DNA, as far as it was read: TGTGCCAGCAGTTCTGCCAGCTCCTACAATGAG.

To note about this clone: Read data end 3 residues before the CDR3 end; the end is taken from the germline J gene. The J gene is TRBJ2-7, the V gene TRBV2; 10 bases are a match to TRBD2. Germline V gene sequence: CDR1 SNHLY, CDR2 FYNNEI. There are 14 residues in the CDR3. V gave up 3 bases and J gave up 4 bases; unmatched junction bases: 3. The CDR3 sequence: CASSDPGLAYEQYF. CDR3 bases read: TGTGCCAGCAGTGATCCGGGACTAGCGTACGAG. The complete variable domain, with remaining parts taken from reference TRBV2 and TRBJ2-7, reads EPEVTQTPSHQVTQMGQEVILRCVPISNHLYFYWYRQILGQKVEFLVSFYNNEISEKSEIFDDQFSVERPDGSNFTLKIRSTKLEDSAMYFCASSDPGLAYEQYFGPGTRLTVT.

By frequency, this clone is medium-sized. The CDR3 end lies 3 residues beyond the end of the read and is filled in from the germline J gene. The V and J genes are TRBV6-1 and TRBJ2-1, with D possibly TRBD1 on 6 matching bases. The germline V and J ends were trimmed by 4 bases and 9 bases, with 16 bases remaining between them. The CDR3 totals 14 residues. Germline assignment: CDR1 MNHNS and CDR2 SASEGT. The DNA read from the CDR3 is TGTGCCAGCAGTGTTGGGACACAGCTTCGTGAG. Amino acids: CASSVGTQLRE. The complete CDR3 sequence is CASSVGTQLREQFF.

About this clone itself: The read ends 3 residues early relative to the CDR3; the germline J gene fills the gap. The chain uses TRBV29-1 and TRBJ2-5; 8 positions agree with TRBD2. The CDR3 runs 14 residues. CDR1 is SQVTM, CDR2 ANQGSEA, per germline. Trimming cost V 6 bases and J 5 bases; bases outside gene matches: 11. CDR3 DNA (partial): TGCAGCGTCGAGGGGACTAGGGGGGTGGAGACC. Residues: CSVEGTRGVET. The CDR3 reads in full as CSVEGTRGVETQYF.

This clone is medium-sized by frequency. From the germline J gene comes the end of the CDR3, since the read stops 3 residues before it. The chain is built from TRBV19 and TRBJ2-1, with TRBD2 matching over 8 bases. Germline V CDR1 and CDR2: LNHDA, SQIVND (reference sequence). CDR3 size: 12 residues. The ends lost 6 bases at V and 9 bases at J; junction bases unmatched: 4. CDR3 region: CASRPGGGEQFF. CDR3 bases read: TGTGCCAGTAGACCCGGGGGGGGTGAG.

This clone is deemed large by its frequency. Read sequence stops 3 residues before the CDR3 end, and the germline J gene provides the missing end. The chain is built from TRBV29-1 and TRBJ2-5; possible D gene TRBD1, 5 bases. This CDR3 region has 14 residues. Germline values: CDR1 SQVTM, CDR2 ANQGSEA. V was cut by 2 bases and J by 1 base, with 11 bases left in between. Partial CDR3 DNA: TGCAGCGTTGAACCCAGGGCCACCCAAGAGACC. Amino acid sequence: CSVEPRATQET. The full-length CDR3 reads as CSVEPRATQETQYF.

As to this clone: The read ends 3 residues early relative to the CDR3; the germline J gene fills the gap. The genes are TRBV11-2 and TRBJ1-1; D is uncertain. The V gene lost 3 bases and the J gene lost 1 base, with 6 bases spanning the gap. Germline V lookup: CDR1 SGHAT, CDR2 FQNNGV. This CDR3 spans 13 amino acids. CDR3 DNA, as far as it was read: TGTGCCAGCAGCTTTGGCACGAACACTGAA. Its translation is CASSFGTNTE. In full, the CDR3 reads CASSFGTNTEAFF.

This clone is deemed medium-sized by its frequency. The read stops 3 residues short of the end of the CDR3; the missing end is completed from the germline J gene. The chain carries TRBV13 and TRBJ1-2; unclear D gene. CDR3 size: 12 residues. From germline, CDR1 is PRHDT and CDR2 FYEKMQ (reference sequence). Trimming took 5 bases from V and 2 from J, leaving 6 bases between them. The sequenced CDR3 bases are TGTGCCAGCAGCCTACGAAACTATGGC. Translating it yields CASSLRNYG. The complete CDR3 sequence is CASSLRNYGYTF.

Worth noting for this clone: The read stops 3 residues short of the end of the CDR3; the missing end is completed from the germline J gene. V and J are TRBV27 and TRBJ2-7, with D hard to call. This CDR3 contains 13 residues. V lost 0 bases and J 3 bases, leaving 6 bases between the germline ends. Germline V gene lookup returns CDR1 MNHEY and CDR2 SMNVEV (reference sequence). Here the CDR3 reads CASSLSHSYEQYF. The sequenced CDR3 bases are TGTGCCAGCAGTTTATCCCACAGCTACGAG.

On this clone: The CDR3 extends 3 residues past the end of the read, so its final part is completed from the germline J gene. The chain joins TRBV6-4 to TRBJ2-5; 14 bases map to TRBD2. With V trimmed by 6 bases and J by 0 bases, 9 bases remained unmatched. The CDR3 is made up of 18 amino acids. The germline V gene has CDR1 MRHNA and CDR2 SNTAGT. CDR3: CASSDGLAGGSYQETQYF. The part of the CDR3 DNA that was read is TGTGCCAGCAGCGACGGACTAGCGGGGGGATCGTACCAAGAGACC.

This clone ranks as medium-sized (0.01 to 0.1%) in terms of frequency. The CDR3 is cut off 3 residues early in the read; its end comes from the germline J gene. The chain carries TRBV18 and TRBJ2-3; 8 bases are a match to TRBD2. The CDR3 has 16 amino acids. Germline CDR1 and CDR2: KGHSH and LQKENI. The J segment lost 0 bases and the V segment lost 3 bases, leaving 5 bases of the junction unmatched. The CDR3 loop is CASSPLGLASTDTQYF. CDR3 bases read: TGTGCCAGCTCACCCCTCGGACTAGCTAGCACAGATACG.

In terms of frequency, this clone is medium-sized. The read finishes 3 residues shy of the CDR3 end, and the germline J gene is used to complete it. This sequence joins TRBV20-1 and TRBJ2-7; TRBD1 matches 9 bases. Germline CDR1 and CDR2: DFQATT and SNEGSKA (reference sequence). With 5 bases clipped from V and 0 bases from J, the junction kept 5 bases outside the gene matches. The length of the CDR3 is 14 residues. The CDR3 protein is CSAEGQGNSYEQYF. The sequenced CDR3 bases are TGCAGTGCTGAGGGACAGGGAAACTCCTACGAG.

Concerning this clone itself: The CDR3 goes on 3 residues after the read ends, and that part is filled in from the germline J gene. The chain combines TRBV27 with TRBJ2-7, with 14 bases matching TRBD2. The CDR3 length is 16 residues. The germline CDR1 and CDR2 sequences are MNHEY and SMNVEV (reference sequence). V was clipped by 6 bases and J by 5 bases; unmatched bases: 9. The sequenced part of the CDR3 DNA is TGTGCCAGCAGCCCTATGACTAGCGGGGGGGGTAACGAG. This codes for CASSPMTSGGGNE. The complete CDR3 protein is CASSPMTSGGGNEQYF.

For this clone: The read halts 3 residues ahead of the CDR3 end, with the missing end drawn from the germline J gene. The gene calls are TRBV7-8 and TRBJ2-1; tentative D call: TRBD1 (7 bases). Germline V CDR1 and CDR2: SGHVS, FQNEAQ. The CDR3 loop spans 14 amino acids. V gave up 0 bases and J gave up 7 bases, with 10 bases separating them. The CDR3 bases that were read are TGTGCCAGCAGCTTAGCCCCAGGGGGGAATGAG. Translated: CASSLAPGGNE. The full CDR3 sequence reads CASSLAPGGNEQFF.

Details on this clone: The CDR3 extends 3 residues past the end of the read, so its final part is completed from the germline J gene. The chain carries TRBV2 and TRBJ2-3; 10 positions agree with TRBD2. The CDR3 consists of 16 residues. From germline, CDR1 is SNHLY and CDR2 FYNNEI. V lost 10 bases to trimming and J lost 3 bases; unmatched junction nucleotides: 13. The sequenced CDR3 bases are TGTGCCACCGGGACTAGCGCCTCAGGGGGGACAGATACG. The encoded protein is CATGTSASGGTDT. The whole CDR3 protein reads CATGTSASGGTDTQYF. Full variable domain (outside the CDR3, taken from reference TRBV2 and TRBJ2-3): EPEVTQTPSHQVTQMGQEVILRCVPISNHLYFYWYRQILGQKVEFLVSFYNNEISEKSEIFDDQFSVERPDGSNFTLKIRSTKLEDSAMYFCATGTSASGGTDTQYFGPGTRLTVL.

Measured by frequency, this clone is medium-sized. The CDR3 DNA, read in part, is TGTGCCAACACCGGGACAGGGAGCTATGGC. Protein product: CANTGTGSYG. Given in full, the CDR3 is CANTGTGSYGYTF. The rearrangement joins TRBV2 to TRBJ1-2; 9 nucleotides align to TRBD1. The sequence runs out 3 residues before the end of the CDR3; the remainder is reconstructed from the germline J gene. Trimming at V came to 10 bases and at J to 4 bases, leaving 7 bases not matched to a gene. Germline CDR1 is SNHLY and CDR2 is FYNNEI. The CDR3 contains 13 residues. Drawing the rest from reference TRBV2 and TRBJ1-2, the complete variable domain is EPEVTQTPSHQVTQMGQEVILRCVPISNHLYFYWYRQILGQKVEFLVSFYNNEISEKSEIFDDQFSVERPDGSNFTLKIRSTKLEDSAMYFCANTGTGSYGYTFGSGTRLTVV.

With regard to this clone: The read terminates 3 residues ahead of where the CDR3 ends, so the germline J gene completes it. The chain carries TRBV5-5 and TRBJ2-2, with 7 bases fitting TRBD2. CDR3 length: 15 amino acids. CDR1 is SGHKS and CDR2 is YYEKEE in the germline V gene (reference sequence). The ends lost 4 bases at V and 5 bases at J; junction bases unmatched: 8. CDR3 DNA, as far as it was read: TGTGCCAGCAGCGCCAGCGGGGATGGGACCGGGGAG. This encodes CASSASGDGTGE. The whole CDR3 is CASSASGDGTGELFF.